This entry lists 7 T cell receptor beta chains sequenced from one sample in a study of primary melanoma T cells and metastatic recurrence (dated by TCRdb to between 2020 and 2021). The library came from the immunoSEQ multiplex PCR assay. The table comes from immuneACCESS by way of TCRdb, which keeps in-frame sequences with V and J called. Part of the clones is missing from these tables; in studies checked, under half for an unresolved V gene and the rest for unknown reasons. In this sample the table shows about 450 clones, 86% of which occur a single time. The ten largest clones add up to about 16% of the sample. The sequenced material came from melanoma tumor tissue. These receptors all come from a human donor with melanoma.

About this clone itself: One junction end disagrees with the germline gene, perhaps due to a read error. This chain connects TRBV18 to TRBJ2-3; perhaps TRBD2 as D (6 bases). The germline gives CDR1 KGHSH, CDR2 LQKENI. The CDR3 consists of 12 residues. In DNA, the CDR3 is TGTACCAGCTCACCAGGAGGGTATACGCAGTATTTT. The encoded protein is CTSSPGGYTQYF.

The rearrangement links TRBV12-5 to TRBJ2-3, with D perhaps being TRBD1 or TRBD2 (5 bases each). Germline CDR1 is LGHNT and CDR2 is FRNRAP. CDR3 size: 14 residues. CDR3 in amino acids: CATPAGRGENTQYF. The CDR3 coding sequence is TGTGCCACGCCAGCAGGCCGAGGGGAGAATACGCAGTATTTT.

This rearrangement joins TRBV1 to TRBJ2-3; TRBD2, the table's D call, was not compared with the DNA. TRBV1 is a known pseudogene. The CDR3 has 17 residues. The CDR3 spells CASSQGGGGVNRDTQYF. In nucleotides, the CDR3 is TGCGCCAGCAGCCAAGGAGGGGGGGGTGTCAACCGAGATACGCAGTATTTT.

This sequence joins TRBV11-3 and TRBJ2-2; 9 nucleotides align to TRBD2. Germline trimming cut 6 bases from V and 5 bases from J; bases unmatched to any gene: 13. Germline V CDR1 and CDR2: SGHNT, YENEEA. There are 17 residues in the CDR3. In DNA, the CDR3 is TGTGCCAGCAGTTTTCCAGCGGGGGGCGCGAGGACCGGGGAGCTGTTTTTT. It yields the protein CASSFPAGGARTGELFF.

The rearrangement joins TRBV9 to TRBJ2-7; perhaps TRBD2 as D (6 bases). The length of the CDR3 is 14 residues. The V and J ends lost 4 bases and 3 bases respectively, with 14 bases between them. CDR1 and CDR2 from the germline V gene are SGDLS and YYNGEE. CDR3 nucleotides: TGTGCCAGCAGCAAGGGACTGGGAGGCTACGAGCAGTACTTC. This gives the protein CASSKGLGGYEQYF.

This clone was observed a single time. The CDR3 sequence is CASSQGQGTRYTF. The CDR3 DNA sequence: TGTGCCAGCAGCCAAGGACAGGGCACACGCTACACCTTC. The gene calls are TRBV14 and TRBJ1-2; 7 bases map to TRBD1. J lost 9 bases, V lost 1 base, and 5 bases had no gene match. The CDR3 consists of 13 residues. Per the germline V gene, CDR1 is SGHDN and CDR2 is FVKESK.

This chain links TRBV18 with TRBJ2-5, with unresolved D. Germline V gives CDR1 KGHSH, CDR2 LQKENI. Trimming removed 6 bases at V and 9 bases at J, with 14 bases between. The CDR3 totals 12 residues. CDR3 protein: CASSDTSFPQYF. In nucleotides, the CDR3 is TGTGCCAGCTCCGACACCTCGTTTCCCCAGTACTTC.